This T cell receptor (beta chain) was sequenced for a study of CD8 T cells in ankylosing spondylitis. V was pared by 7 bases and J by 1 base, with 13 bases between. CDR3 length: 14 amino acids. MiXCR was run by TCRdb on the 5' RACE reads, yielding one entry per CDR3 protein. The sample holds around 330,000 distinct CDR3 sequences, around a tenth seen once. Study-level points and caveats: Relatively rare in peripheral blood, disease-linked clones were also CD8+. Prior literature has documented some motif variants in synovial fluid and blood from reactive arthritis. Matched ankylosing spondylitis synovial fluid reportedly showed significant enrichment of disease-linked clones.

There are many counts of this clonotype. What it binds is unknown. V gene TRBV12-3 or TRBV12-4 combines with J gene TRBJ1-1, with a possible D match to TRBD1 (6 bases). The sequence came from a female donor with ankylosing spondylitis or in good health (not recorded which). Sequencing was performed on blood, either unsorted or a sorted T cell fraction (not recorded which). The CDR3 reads CASTLGGWNTEAFF. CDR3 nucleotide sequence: TGTGCCAGCACCCTGGGGGGCTGGAACACTGAAGCTTTCTTT.